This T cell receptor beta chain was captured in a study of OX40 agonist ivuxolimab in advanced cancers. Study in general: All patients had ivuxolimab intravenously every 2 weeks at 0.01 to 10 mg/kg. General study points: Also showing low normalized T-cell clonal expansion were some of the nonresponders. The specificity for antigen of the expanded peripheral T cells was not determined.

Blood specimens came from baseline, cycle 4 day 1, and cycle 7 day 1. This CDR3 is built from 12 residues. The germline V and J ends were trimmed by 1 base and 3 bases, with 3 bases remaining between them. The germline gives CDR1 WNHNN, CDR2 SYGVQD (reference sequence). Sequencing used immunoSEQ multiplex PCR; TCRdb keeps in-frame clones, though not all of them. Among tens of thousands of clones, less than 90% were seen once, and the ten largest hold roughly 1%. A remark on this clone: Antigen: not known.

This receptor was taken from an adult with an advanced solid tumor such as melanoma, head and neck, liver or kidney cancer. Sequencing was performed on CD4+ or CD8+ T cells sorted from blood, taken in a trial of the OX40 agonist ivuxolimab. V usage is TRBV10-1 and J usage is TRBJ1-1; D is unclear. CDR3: CASSEYHTEAFF. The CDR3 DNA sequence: TGCGCCAGCAGTGAGTATCACACTGAAGCTTTCTTT.